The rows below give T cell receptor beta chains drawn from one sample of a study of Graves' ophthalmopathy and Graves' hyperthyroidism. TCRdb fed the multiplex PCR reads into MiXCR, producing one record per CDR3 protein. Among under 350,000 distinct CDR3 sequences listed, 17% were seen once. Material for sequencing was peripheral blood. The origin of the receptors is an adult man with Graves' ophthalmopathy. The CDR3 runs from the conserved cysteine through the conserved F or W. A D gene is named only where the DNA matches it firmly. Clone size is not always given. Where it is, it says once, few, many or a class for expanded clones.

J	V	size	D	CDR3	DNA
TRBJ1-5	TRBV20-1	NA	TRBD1	CSARAGQGRNQPQHF	TGCAGTGCTAGAGCAGGACAGGGGAGGAATCAGCCCCAGCATTTT
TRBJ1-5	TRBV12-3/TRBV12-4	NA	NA	CASSAGPYSNQPQHF	TGTGCCAGCAGTGCAGGTCCATATAGCAATCAGCCCCAGCATTTT
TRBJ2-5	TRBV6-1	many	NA	CASYGVNQETQYF	TGTGCCAGTTATGGGGTTAACCAAGAGACCCAGTACTTC
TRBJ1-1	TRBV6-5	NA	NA	CASSIQSSVEAFF	TGTGCCAGCAGTATACAGAGCAGTGTTGAAGCTTTCTTT
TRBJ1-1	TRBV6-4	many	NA	CASSDSSVGTEAFF	TGTGCCAGCAGTGACTCGTCGGTCGGCACTGAAGCTTTCTTT
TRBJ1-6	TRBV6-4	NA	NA	CASSDGANNSPLHF	TGTGCCAGCAGTGACGGGGCCAATAATTCACCCCTCCACTTT
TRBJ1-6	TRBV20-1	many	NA	CSSRGGNSPLHF	TGCTCTTCCCGGGGCGGCAATTCACCCCTCCACTTT
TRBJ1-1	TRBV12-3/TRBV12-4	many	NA	CASSEPGVHYATEAFF	TGTGCCAGCAGTGAACCAGGGGTCCACTACGCCACTGAAGCTTTCTTT
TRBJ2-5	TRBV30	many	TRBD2	CAWSLSAAGGPETQYF	TGTGCCTGGAGTCTGTCCGCAGCGGGGGGCCCAGAGACCCAGTACTTC
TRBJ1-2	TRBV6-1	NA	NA	CASSEARPIGYGYTF	TGTGCCAGCAGTGAAGCCAGGCCCATCGGCTATGGCTACACCTTC
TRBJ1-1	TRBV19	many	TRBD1	CASSPNRGRTEAFF	TGTGCCAGTAGTCCAAACAGGGGGCGGACTGAAGCTTTCTTT
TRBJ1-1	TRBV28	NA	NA	CASSLFSGMNTEAFF	TGTGCCAGCAGTTTATTTTCGGGAATGAACACTGAAGCTTTCTTT
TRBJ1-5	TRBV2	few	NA	CASSRAYSNQPQLF	TGTGCCAGCAGCCGAGCGTATAGCAATCAGCCCCAGCTTTTT
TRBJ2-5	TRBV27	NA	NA	CASSAAGKQETQYF	TGTGCCAGCTCCGCGGCGGGGAAGCAAGAGACCCAGTACTTC
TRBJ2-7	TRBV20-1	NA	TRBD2	CSAQTSGIPYEQYF	TGCAGTGCTCAGACTAGCGGGATACCCTACGAGCAGTACTTC
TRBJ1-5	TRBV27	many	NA	CASGGRSHQPQHF	TGTGCCAGCGGCGGGAGGTCCCATCAGCCCCAGCATTTT
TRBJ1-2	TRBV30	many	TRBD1	CACGQGYGYTF	TGTGCCTGCGGACAGGGGTATGGCTACACCTTC
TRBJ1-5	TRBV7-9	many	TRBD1	CASSPGQGDSNQPQHF	TGTGCCAGCAGCCCGGGACAGGGCGACAGCAATCAGCCCCAGCATTTT
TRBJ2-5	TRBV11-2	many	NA	CASSLSAGWETQYF	TGTGCCAGCAGCCTTTCGGCGGGGTGGGAGACCCAGTACTTC
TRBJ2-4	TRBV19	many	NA	CASSGGQNKNIQYF	TGTGCCAGTAGTGGAGGACAGAACAAAAACATTCAGTACTTC
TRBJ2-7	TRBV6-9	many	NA	CASSYSPDSYEQYF	TGTGCCAGCAGTTATTCGCCGGATTCCTACGAGCAGTACTTC
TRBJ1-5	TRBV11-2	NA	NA	CASSTSVQQGTNQPQHF	TGTGCCAGCAGCACTTCCGTACAACAGGGCACTAATCAGCCCCAGCATTTT
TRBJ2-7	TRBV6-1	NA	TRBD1	CASSDQQGIYEQYF	TGTGCCAGCAGTGACCAACAGGGGATCTACGAGCAGTACTTC
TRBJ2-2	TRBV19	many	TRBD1	CASSLYRGDGSSGELFF	TGTGCCAGTAGTCTTTACAGGGGCGACGGGTCCTCCGGGGAGCTGTTTTTT
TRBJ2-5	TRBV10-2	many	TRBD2	CASTRGSGGYQETQYF	TGCGCCAGCACCCGAGGGAGCGGGGGCTACCAAGAGACCCAGTACTTC
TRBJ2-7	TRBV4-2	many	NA	CASSQGRRTSRYEQYF	TGTGCCAGCAGCCAGGGCCGTCGAACGAGTCGGTACGAGCAGTACTTC
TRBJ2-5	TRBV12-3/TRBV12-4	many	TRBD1	CASSRTGRETQYF	TGTGCCAGCAGTCGGACAGGACGAGAGACCCAGTACTTC
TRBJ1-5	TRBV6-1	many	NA	CASSEFGSVPQHF	TGTGCCAGCAGTGAATTCGGTTCGGTGCCCCAGCATTTT
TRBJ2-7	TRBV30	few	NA	CAWSTGGEPYEQYF	TGTGCCTGGAGCACCGGTGGGGAACCCTACGAGCAGTACTTC